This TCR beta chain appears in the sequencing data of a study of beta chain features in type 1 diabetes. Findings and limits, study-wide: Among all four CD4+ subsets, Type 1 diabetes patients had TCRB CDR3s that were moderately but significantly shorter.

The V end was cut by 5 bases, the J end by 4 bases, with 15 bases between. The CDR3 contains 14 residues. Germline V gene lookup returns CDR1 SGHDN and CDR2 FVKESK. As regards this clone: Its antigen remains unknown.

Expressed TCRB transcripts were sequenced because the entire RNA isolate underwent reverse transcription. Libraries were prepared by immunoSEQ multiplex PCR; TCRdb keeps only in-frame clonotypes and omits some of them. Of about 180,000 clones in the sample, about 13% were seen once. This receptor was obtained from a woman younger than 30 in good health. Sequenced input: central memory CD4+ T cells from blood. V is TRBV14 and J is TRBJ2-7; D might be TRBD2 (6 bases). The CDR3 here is CASSYGSSAYEQYF. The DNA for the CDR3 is TGTGCCAGCAGCTACGGGAGCTCGGCGTACGAGCAGTACTTC. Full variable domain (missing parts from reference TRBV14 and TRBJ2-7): EAGVTQFPSHSVIEKGQTVTLRCDPISGHDNLYWYRRVMGKEIKFLLHFVKESKQDESGMPNNRFLAERTGGTYSTLKVQPAELEDSGVYFCASSYGSSAYEQYFGPGTRLTVT.